The 27 T cell receptor beta chains listed next were all sequenced from one sample in a study of T-cell memory formation after mild COVID-19 (dated by TCRdb to about 2021). Libraries were prepared through 5' RACE. The run used an Illumina NovaSeq 6000. Through fastp at Q25 and MiXCR, TCRdb rebuilt clones from the public reads, retaining in-frame beta chains. Here each entry gathers all rows of one CDR3 protein and keeps the most common genes and DNA. This sample lists roughly 380,000 distinct CDR3 sequences; 28% were detected once. The ten largest clonotypes hold roughly 13% of the sample. Sample: PBMCs or a T cell subset sorted from them (not recorded which). These receptors all come from an adult woman who had mild COVID-19 (a few samples of this study predate the infection). The sample titles of this study are shuffled in the database, so cell type and time point are left out; the donor was told from shared clones.

The chain links TRBV2 to TRBJ2-3, with TRBD2 as a possible D gene (5 bases). In germline, CDR1 is SNHLY, CDR2 FYNNEI. Trimming shortened V by 6 bases and J by 3 bases, and 16 bases separated the two germline ends. This CDR3 is built from 15 residues. The CDR3 sequence is CASRKRERRTDTQYF. CDR3 DNA sequence: TGTGCCAGCAGAAAAAGGGAGCGGAGAACAGATACGCAGTATTTT.

The rearrangement uses TRBV12-3 or TRBV12-4 and TRBJ1-5; unclear D gene. Trimming took 5 bases from V and 4 from J, leaving 15 bases between them. The CDR3 length is 15 residues. CDR3 in amino acids: CASSLTRGLNQPQHF. Written as DNA, the CDR3 is TGTGCCAGCAGTCTTACACGGGGATTGAATCAGCCCCAGCATTTT.

In this sample, this clonotype turned up a few times. This chain uses TRBV6-5 with TRBJ1-2; weak D call: TRBD1 (5 bases). V was trimmed by 7 bases and J by 3 bases, leaving 27 bases between them. The CDR3 extends over 18 amino acids. Germline lookup yields CDR1 MNHEY and CDR2 SVGAGI. This CDR3 is CASTSYGRVQVVDYGYTF. The CDR3 coding sequence is TGTGCCAGCACCAGTTACGGTCGAGTACAGGTTGTGGACTATGGCTACACCTTC.

This clonotype occurred many times. The CDR3, as DNA: TGTGCCAGCAGTTTATTAGCGGCACAAGAGACCCAGTACTTC. This gives the protein CASSLLAAQETQYF. The V call is TRBV12-3 or TRBV12-4, the J call TRBJ2-5; D perhaps matches TRBD2 (6 bases). The CDR3 length is 14 residues. V lost 2 bases and J 2 bases, leaving 9 bases between the germline ends.

This clonotype has only a few counts. The rearrangement joins TRBV7-6 to TRBJ2-3; no definite D call. Trimming took off 7 bases at V and 0 bases at J, with 11 bases between the two ends. CDR1 is SGHVS, CDR2 FNYEAQ, per germline. This CDR3 comprises 14 residues. CDR3 sequence: CASKLSESTDTQYF. The DNA of the CDR3 is TGTGCCAGCAAACTGTCGGAAAGCACAGATACGCAGTATTTT.

This clonotype showed up just a few times. The CDR3 spells CATSEGETQYF. CDR3 coding DNA: TGTGCCACCAGTGAAGGAGAGACCCAGTACTTC. The rearrangement joins TRBV24-1 to TRBJ2-5, with no clear D. Germline CDR1 KGHDR, CDR2 SFDVKD. The CDR3 totals 11 residues. V lost 4 bases and J 4 bases, leaving 3 bases between the germline ends.

The chain joins TRBV6-5 to TRBJ2-7, with D maybe TRBD1 (6 bases). In germline, CDR1 is MNHEY, CDR2 SVGAGI. The CDR3 runs 14 residues. V lost 2 bases and J lost 3, with 11 bases in between. CDR3 sequence: CASSYRTVDYEQYF. The DNA for the CDR3 is TGTGCCAGCAGTTACCGGACAGTGGACTACGAGCAGTACTTC.

This chain joins TRBV7-8 and TRBJ1-6, with a tentative D call TRBD1 (6 bases). Deletions cut 1 base from V and 13 bases from J, with 11 bases between. CDR3 size: 13 residues. CDR1 and CDR2 from the germline V gene are SGHVS and FQNEAQ. CDR3 coding DNA: TGTGCCAGCAGCTTAGAAGCAGGGGCTCCCCTCCACTTT. This codes for CASSLEAGAPLHF. The variable domain in full, completed from reference TRBV7-8 and TRBJ1-6, reads GAGVSQSPRYKVAKRGQDVALRCDPISGHVSLFWYQQALGQGPEFLTYFQNEAQLDKSGLPSDRFFAERPEGSVSTLKIQRTQQEDSAVYLCASSLEAGAPLHFGNGTRLTVT.

The table lists this clonotype with a few counts. This CDR3 reads CASSPWRTNLAYEQYF. The CDR3 nucleotides are TGTGCCAGCAGCCCGTGGCGGACAAACCTGGCCTACGAGCAGTACTTC. The chain has TRBV6-2 or TRBV6-3 and TRBJ2-7, with D perhaps TRBD1 (5 bases). Per germline, CDR1 MNHEY and CDR2 SVGEGT. Trimming stripped 6 bases from V and 2 bases from J, with 20 bases between. CDR3 length: 16 amino acids.

The J gene is TRBJ1-2, the V gene TRBV4-1; D might be TRBD1 (6 bases). CDR3 size: 15 residues. CDR1 is MGHRA, CDR2 YSYEKL, per germline. The germline V and J ends were trimmed by 0 bases and 5 bases, with 13 bases remaining between them. Written as DNA, the CDR3 is TGCGCCAGCAGCCAAGAGCCGGGACATAGGTATGGCTACACCTTC. Amino acid sequence: CASSQEPGHRYGYTF.

This clonotype was seen more than once but under ten times. V and J are TRBV7-8 and TRBJ2-7, with 7 bases matching TRBD2. Germline assignment: CDR1 SGHVS and CDR2 FQNEAQ. This CDR3 comprises 17 residues. J gave up 0 bases and V 0 bases, and 8 bases lay outside the gene matches. The CDR3 reads CASSLAPGGVSSYEQYF. CDR3 DNA sequence: TGTGCCAGCAGCTTAGCGCCTGGGGGGGTAAGCTCCTACGAGCAGTACTTC.

This sequence joins TRBV24-1 and TRBJ2-1; a possible D gene is TRBD1 (6 bases). The length of the CDR3 is 13 residues. V gave up 4 bases and J gave up 8 bases, with 11 bases separating them. Per germline, CDR1 KGHDR and CDR2 SFDVKD. The CDR3 DNA is TGTGCCACCAGTGACCTGGGGGCGGATGAGCAGTTCTTC. Protein sequence: CATSDLGADEQFF.

The rearrangement links TRBV4-1 to TRBJ2-3; D possibly corresponds to TRBD2 (5 bases). The CDR3 sequence is 15 residues long. CDR1 is MGHRA, CDR2 YSYEKL, per germline. V dropped 4 bases and J dropped 0 bases, with 11 bases sitting between them. CDR3 sequence reads: CASSPFRGSTDTQYF. CDR3 coding DNA: TGCGCCAGCAGCCCCTTTAGAGGGAGCACAGATACGCAGTATTTT.

This clonotype has only a few counts. One end of the junction is discordant with germline, which a read error may explain. This chain connects TRBV15 to TRBJ2-5, with 9 bases matching TRBD1. CDR1 is LNHNV, CDR2 YYDKDF, per germline (reference sequence). The CDR3 sequence is 15 residues long. The CDR3 sequence: CTTSGSTGGGETQYF. CDR3 coding DNA: TGTACCACCAGCGGATCCACAGGGGGCGGAGAGACCCAGTACTTC.

This clonotype came up a few times. CDR3 sequence: CASSPYASGGWGEQFF. In DNA form, the CDR3 reads TGTGCCAGCAGCCCTTATGCTAGCGGGGGCTGGGGGGAGCAGTTCTTC. The chain is built from TRBV12-3 or TRBV12-4 and TRBJ2-1; 10 bases match TRBD2. The CDR3 length is 16 residues. V dropped 6 bases and J dropped 10; count of bases not matched to a gene: 15.

The rearrangement links TRBV6-2 or TRBV6-3 to TRBJ2-4; D possibly corresponds to TRBD2 (5 bases). V shed 8 bases and J shed 7 bases, with 15 bases lying between them. CDR1 and CDR2 (germline): MNHEY, SVGEGT. The CDR3 covers 13 residues. The CDR3 protein is CASAGGSNNIQYF. The CDR3, as DNA: TGTGCCAGCGCCGGTGGGAGTAACAACATTCAGTACTTC.

Many counts were recorded for this clonotype. The gene calls are TRBV19 and TRBJ2-3, with D maybe TRBD1 (6 bases). V lost 7 bases, J lost 3 bases, and 11 bases lay in between. The CDR3 is 13 amino acids. Germline loops: CDR1 LNHDA, CDR2 SQIVND (reference sequence). CDR3 in amino acids: CASTPTGTDTQYF. CDR3 bases: TGTGCCAGTACCCCAACAGGGACAGATACGCAGTATTTT. Combining the CDR3 with reference TRBV19 and TRBJ2-3 gives the whole variable domain DGGITQSPKYLFRKEGQNVTLSCEQNLNHDAMYWYRQDPGQGLRLIYYSQIVNDFQKGDIAEGYSVSREKKESFPLTVTSAQKNPTAFYLCASTPTGTDTQYFGPGTRLTVL.

This clonotype is a singleton in its sample. The chain couples TRBV7-2 to TRBJ2-1; the match to TRBD2 covers 10 bases. Losses at the gene ends were 2 bases for V and 8 bases for J; bases not matched to a gene: 6. Germline CDR1 reads SGHTA; CDR2 reads FQGNSA. CDR3 size: 15 residues. DNA for the CDR3: TGTGCCAGCAGCTTACAACAGACTAGCGGGTATGAGCAGTTCTTC. Amino acids: CASSLQQTSGYEQFF.

This clonotype was observed a single time. At one of its ends the junction is not consistent with the germline gene, which may arise from a read error. V is TRBV29-1 and J is TRBJ2-2; 7 bases map to TRBD1. The CDR3 length is 14 residues. From germline, CDR1 is SQVTM and CDR2 ANQGSEA. CDR3 amino acids: CGVTGVANTGELFF. The DNA for the CDR3 is TGCGGCGTAACAGGGGTCGCGAACACCGGGGAGCTGTTTTTT.

This chain connects TRBV10-3 to TRBJ2-2; TRBD2 matches 7 bases. After removal of 7 bases from V and 2 bases from J, the junction contained 7 bases not matched to a gene. CDR1 is ENHRY, CDR2 SYGVKD, per germline. This CDR3 comprises 15 residues. As DNA, the CDR3 is TGTGCCATCACGTCGGGACTACCTAACACCGGGGAGCTGTTTTTT. Encoded protein: CAITSGLPNTGELFF.

The table lists this clonotype with many counts. The chain has TRBV5-1 and TRBJ2-5, with 12 bases that match TRBD2. Trimming removed 3 bases from V and 4 bases from J; junction bases left unmatched: 4. From germline, CDR1 is SGHRS and CDR2 YFSETQ. This CDR3 spans 15 amino acids. CDR3 coding DNA: TGCGCCAGCAGCTCTAGCGGGGGGGCCGGAGAGACCCAGTACTTC. Translating gives CASSSSGGAGETQYF.

This clonotype was recorded once. The chain carries TRBV24-1 and TRBJ2-2, with D perhaps TRBD1 (6 bases). The CDR3 spans 16 residues. Trimming took off 5 bases at V and 1 base at J, with 13 bases between the two ends. The germline gives CDR1 KGHDR, CDR2 SFDVKD. The CDR3 DNA is TGTGCCACCAGTGTTGGACAGCAGAAGAACACCGGGGAGCTGTTTTTT. Protein: CATSVGQQKNTGELFF.

There are many counts of this clonotype. The chain couples TRBV24-1 to TRBJ2-7; no clear D. This CDR3 spans 13 amino acids. Germline V lookup: CDR1 KGHDR, CDR2 SFDVKD. V dropped 4 bases and J dropped 6 bases, with 12 bases sitting between them. CDR3 residues: CATSDPGYGEQYF. In nucleotides, the CDR3 is TGTGCCACCAGTGACCCCGGGTATGGCGAGCAGTACTTC.

CDR3 region: CASSLWDDTQYF. CDR3 in DNA: TGTGCCAGCTCATTATGGGACGATACGCAGTATTTT. V is TRBV12-3 or TRBV12-4 and J is TRBJ2-3; D tentatively fits TRBD1 or TRBD2 (5 bases each). V lost 8 bases to trimming and J lost 6 bases, with 12 bases between them. This CDR3 is 12 amino acids long.

This clonotype was detected a few times. This rearrangement joins TRBV12-3 or TRBV12-4 to TRBJ2-1, with 9 bases aligning to TRBD1. This CDR3 spans 17 amino acids. Trimming took 3 bases from V and 7 from J; bases not matched to a gene: 13. CDR3 residues: CASSLQVGTGYRNEQFF. In DNA, the CDR3 is TGTGCCAGCAGTTTGCAAGTAGGGACAGGGTATAGGAATGAGCAGTTCTTC.

CDR3 amino acids: CASSQNPRDTEAFF. The CDR3 DNA reads TGTGCCAGCAGCCAGAATCCTAGGGACACTGAAGCTTTCTTT. The chain joins TRBV3-1 to TRBJ1-1; no reliable D call. V was shortened by 3 bases and J by 3 bases, with 11 bases between the two germline ends. CDR3 size: 14 residues. Germline CDR1 is LGHDT and CDR2 is YNNKEL (reference sequence).

This clonotype was found a few times. This CDR3 reads CATSRDKSYEQYF. CDR3 nucleotide sequence: TGTGCCACCAGCAGAGATAAGAGCTACGAGCAGTACTTC. The V call is TRBV15, the J call TRBJ2-7; D not resolved. The CDR3 has 13 residues. V lost 0 bases and J 3 bases, leaving 6 bases between the germline ends. The germline CDR1 and CDR2 sequences are LNHNV and YYDKDF (reference sequence).